This T cell receptor (beta chain) derives from a study of CD8+CD57+ T cells in acquired aplastic anemia. Whole-study context: The mean DNA yield obtained from sorted CD4+ and CD8+ cells came to 3.2 ug. Whole-study results and caveats: Sharing between patients and controls was observed for some 27 CD8+ CDR3 sequences. Levels of CD8+ Simpson's diversity were not significantly distinct in patients versus controls.

All patients picked for sequencing had shown, by flow cytometry, an expansion of CD8+CD57+ cells. All patients had severe acquired aplastic anemia. The sample holds many counts of this clonotype. Its antigen remains unknown. Genomic DNA, the template, was used for profiling of the TCR beta VDJ and CDR3. TCRdb used MiXCR to reprocess the reads, holding one entry per CDR3 protein. Here the sample spans 150,000 or so distinct CDR3 sequences, about 45% being singletons. Sequencing was carried out using sorted CD4+, CD8+, or CD8+CD57+ T cells (not recorded which) from PBMCs. This TCR derives from a human donor with aplastic anemia.

The CDR3 DNA is TGTGCCAGCAGTGAAGTTGGGGCGGGTGGCTACACCTTC. This translates into CASSEVGAGGYTF. The rearrangement uses TRBV6-1 and TRBJ1-2, with a weak D call TRBD1 (5 bases). Germline CDR1 is MNHNS and CDR2 is SASEGT. This CDR3 spans 13 amino acids. Trimming removed 1 base at V and 7 bases at J, with 10 bases between.